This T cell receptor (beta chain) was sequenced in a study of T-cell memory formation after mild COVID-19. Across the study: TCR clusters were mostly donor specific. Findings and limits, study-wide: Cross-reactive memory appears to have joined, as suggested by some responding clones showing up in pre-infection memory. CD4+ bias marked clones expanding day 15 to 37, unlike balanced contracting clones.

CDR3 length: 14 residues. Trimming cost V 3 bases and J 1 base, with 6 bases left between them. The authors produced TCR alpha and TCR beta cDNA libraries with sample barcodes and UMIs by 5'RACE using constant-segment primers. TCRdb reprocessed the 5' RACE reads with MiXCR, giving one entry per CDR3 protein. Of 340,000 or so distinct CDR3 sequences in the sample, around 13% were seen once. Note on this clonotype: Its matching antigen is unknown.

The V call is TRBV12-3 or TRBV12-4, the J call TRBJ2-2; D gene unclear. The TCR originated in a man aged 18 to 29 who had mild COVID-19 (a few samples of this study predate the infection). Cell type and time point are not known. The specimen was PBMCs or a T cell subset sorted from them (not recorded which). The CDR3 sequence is CASSFERNTGELFF. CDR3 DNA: TGTGCCAGCAGTTTTGAGCGGAACACCGGGGAGCTGTTTTTT.